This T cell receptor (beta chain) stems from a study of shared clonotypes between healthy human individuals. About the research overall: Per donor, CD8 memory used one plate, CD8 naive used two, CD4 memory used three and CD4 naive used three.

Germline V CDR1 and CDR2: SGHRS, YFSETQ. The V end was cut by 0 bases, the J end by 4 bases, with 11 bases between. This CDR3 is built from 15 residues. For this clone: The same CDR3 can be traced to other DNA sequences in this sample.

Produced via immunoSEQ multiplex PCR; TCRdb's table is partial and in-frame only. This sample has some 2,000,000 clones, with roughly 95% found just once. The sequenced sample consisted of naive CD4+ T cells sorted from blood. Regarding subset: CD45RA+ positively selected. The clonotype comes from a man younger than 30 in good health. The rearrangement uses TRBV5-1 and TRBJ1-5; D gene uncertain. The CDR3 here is CASSLEAGSNQPQHF. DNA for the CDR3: TGCGCCAGCAGCTTGGAGGCCGGATCTAATCAGCCCCAGCATTTT.